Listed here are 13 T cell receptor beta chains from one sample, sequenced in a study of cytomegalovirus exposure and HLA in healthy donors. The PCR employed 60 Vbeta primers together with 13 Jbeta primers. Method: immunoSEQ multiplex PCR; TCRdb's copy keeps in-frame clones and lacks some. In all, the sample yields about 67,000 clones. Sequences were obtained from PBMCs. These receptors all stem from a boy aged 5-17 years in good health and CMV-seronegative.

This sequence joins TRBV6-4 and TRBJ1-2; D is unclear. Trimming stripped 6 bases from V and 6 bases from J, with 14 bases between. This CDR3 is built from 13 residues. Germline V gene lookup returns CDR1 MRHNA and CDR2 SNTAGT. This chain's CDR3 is CASRRNGIDGYTF. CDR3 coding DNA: TGTGCCAGCAGGCGGAACGGGATAGATGGCTACACCTTC.

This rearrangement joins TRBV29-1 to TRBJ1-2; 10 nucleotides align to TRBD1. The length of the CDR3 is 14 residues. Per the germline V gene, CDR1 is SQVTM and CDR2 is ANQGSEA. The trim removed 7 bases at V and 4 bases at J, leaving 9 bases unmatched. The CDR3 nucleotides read TGCAGCGCTGGTGGACAGGGGGGGATCTATGGCTACACCTTC. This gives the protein CSAGGQGGIYGYTF.

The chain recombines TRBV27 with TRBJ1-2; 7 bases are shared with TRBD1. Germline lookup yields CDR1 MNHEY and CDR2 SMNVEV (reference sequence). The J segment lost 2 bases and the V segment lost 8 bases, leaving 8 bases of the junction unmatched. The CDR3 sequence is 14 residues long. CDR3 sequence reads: CASSRDSRNYGYTF. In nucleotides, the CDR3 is TGTGCCAGCTCCCGGGACAGCAGGAACTATGGCTACACCTTC.

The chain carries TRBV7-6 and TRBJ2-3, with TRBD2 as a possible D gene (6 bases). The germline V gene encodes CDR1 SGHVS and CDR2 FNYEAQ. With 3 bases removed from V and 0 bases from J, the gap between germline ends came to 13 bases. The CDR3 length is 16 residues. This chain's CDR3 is CASSLGTHSSTDTQYF. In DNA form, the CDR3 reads TGTGCCAGCAGCTTGGGGACTCACTCTAGCACAGATACGCAGTATTTT.

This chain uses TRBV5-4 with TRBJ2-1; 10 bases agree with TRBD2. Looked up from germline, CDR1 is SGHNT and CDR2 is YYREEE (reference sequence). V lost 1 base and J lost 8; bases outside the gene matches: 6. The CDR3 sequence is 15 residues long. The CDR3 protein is CASSLTLAGEDEQFF. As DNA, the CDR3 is TGTGCCAGCAGCTTGACCCTAGCGGGGGAGGATGAGCAGTTCTTC.

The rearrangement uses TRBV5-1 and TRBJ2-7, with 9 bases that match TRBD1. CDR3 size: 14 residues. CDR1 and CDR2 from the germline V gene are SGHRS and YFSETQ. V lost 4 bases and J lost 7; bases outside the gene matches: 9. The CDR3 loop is CASSLQGQGQEQYF. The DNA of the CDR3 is TGCGCCAGCAGCCTTCAGGGACAGGGCCAAGAGCAGTACTTC.

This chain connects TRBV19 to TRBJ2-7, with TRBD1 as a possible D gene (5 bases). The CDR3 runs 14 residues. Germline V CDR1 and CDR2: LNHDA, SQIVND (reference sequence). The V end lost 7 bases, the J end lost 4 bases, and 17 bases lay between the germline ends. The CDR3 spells CASKVGRASYEQYF. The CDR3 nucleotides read TGTGCCAGTAAGGTGGGCAGGGCATCGTACGAGCAGTACTTC.

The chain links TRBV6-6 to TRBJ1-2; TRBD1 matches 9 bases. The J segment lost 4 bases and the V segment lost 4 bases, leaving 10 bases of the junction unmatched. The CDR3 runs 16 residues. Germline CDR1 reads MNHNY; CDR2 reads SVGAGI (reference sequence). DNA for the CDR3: TGTGCCAGCAGTTCCGGTCTGGGACAGGGATTCTATGGCTACACCTTC. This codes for CASSSGLGQGFYGYTF.

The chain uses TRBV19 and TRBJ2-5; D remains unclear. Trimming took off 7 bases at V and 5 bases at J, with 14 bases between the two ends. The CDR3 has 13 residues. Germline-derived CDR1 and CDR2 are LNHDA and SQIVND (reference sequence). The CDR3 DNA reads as TGTGCCAGTACGAAGCGCGTGACGGAGACCCAGTACTTC. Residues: CASTKRVTETQYF.

For the CDR3, the DNA is TGTGCCAGCAGCCACCCACAGGGTAAAGGCTACACCTTC. It specifies CASSHPQGKGYTF. The chain recombines TRBV7-9 with TRBJ1-2; the D gene is possibly TRBD1 (6 bases). Germline V CDR1 and CDR2: SEHNR, FQNEAQ (reference sequence). This CDR3 region has 13 residues. Trimming took 5 bases from V and 8 from J, leaving 15 bases between them.

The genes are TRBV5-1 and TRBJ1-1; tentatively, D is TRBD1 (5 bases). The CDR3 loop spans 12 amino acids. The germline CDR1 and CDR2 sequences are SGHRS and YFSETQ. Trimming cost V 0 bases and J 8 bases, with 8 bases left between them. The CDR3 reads CASSLGTSEAFF. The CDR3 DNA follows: TGCGCCAGCAGCTTGGGGACATCAGAAGCTTTCTTT.

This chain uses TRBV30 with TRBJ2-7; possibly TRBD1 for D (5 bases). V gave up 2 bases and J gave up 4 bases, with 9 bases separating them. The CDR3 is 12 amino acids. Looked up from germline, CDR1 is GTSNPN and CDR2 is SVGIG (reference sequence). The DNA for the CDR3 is TGTGCCTGGAGTTCGCAGGGATACGAGCAGTACTTC. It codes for CAWSSQGYEQYF.

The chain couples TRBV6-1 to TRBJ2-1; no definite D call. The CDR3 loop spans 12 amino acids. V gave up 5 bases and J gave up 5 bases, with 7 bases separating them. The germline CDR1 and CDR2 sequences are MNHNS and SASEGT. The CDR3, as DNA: TGTGCCAGCAGTCCGACAAACAATGAGCAGTTCTTC. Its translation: CASSPTNNEQFF.